These 21 T cell receptor beta chains share one sample of origin, sequenced in a study of shared clonotypes between healthy human individuals. Assay: immunoSEQ multiplex PCR; the TCRdb copy retains only in-frame clones and omits some. Counted here are 550,000 to 600,000 clones, roughly four fifths occurring once; the ten biggest clones make up around 12%. The sample consisted of PBMCs. These receptors all come from a woman aged 40 to 50 in good health. Some clones in this sample may be carry-over from other donors' samples.

In its sample, this clone was seen a few times. V usage is TRBV7-8 and J usage is TRBJ2-7; D might be TRBD2 (6 bases). Trimming stripped 5 bases from V and 0 bases from J, with 14 bases between. Germline CDR1 SGHVS, CDR2 FQNEAQ. The CDR3 is 15 amino acids. The CDR3 region is CASSTWDSPSYEQYF. The DNA for the CDR3 is TGTGCCAGCAGCACCTGGGACTCCCCCTCCTACGAGCAGTACTTC.

This clone was counted a few times. The chain uses TRBV5-6 and TRBJ1-2; maybe TRBD1 (5 bases). The CDR3 covers 14 residues. In germline, CDR1 is SGHDT, CDR2 YYEEEE. V was shortened by 4 bases and J by 0 bases, with 10 bases between the two germline ends. The CDR3 reads CASSQGAANYGYTF. For the CDR3, the DNA is TGTGCCAGCAGCCAAGGGGCAGCTAACTATGGCTACACCTTC.

The chain carries TRBV18 and TRBJ1-2, with 10 positions matching TRBD1. Trimming at V came to 4 bases and at J to 7 bases, leaving 12 bases not matched to a gene. The CDR3 spans 16 residues. CDR1 is KGHSH and CDR2 is LQKENI in the germline V gene. The DNA of the CDR3 is TGTGCCAGCTCACTTGCCGGGACAGGGGCGAAAGTTGGCTACACCTTC. Its protein product is CASSLAGTGAKVGYTF. The whole variable domain, filled in from reference TRBV18 and TRBJ1-2, reads NAGVMQNPRHLVRRRGQEARLRCSPMKGHSHVYWYRQLPEEGLKFMVYLQKENIIDESGMPKERFSAEFPKEGPSILRIQQVVRGDSAAYFCASSLAGTGAKVGYTFGSGTRLTVV.

Only a few counts were recorded for this clone. The V call is TRBV5-1, the J call TRBJ2-7, with 8 positions matching TRBD2. This CDR3 is 14 amino acids long. Looked up from germline, CDR1 is SGHRS and CDR2 is YFSETQ. The V and J ends lost 4 bases and 3 bases, in that order; junction bases with no gene match: 6. CDR3 sequence (DNA): TGCGCCAGCAGCGACCCGGGGGGGAACTACGAGCAGTACTTC. Its protein product is CASSDPGGNYEQYF.

This chain joins TRBV6-1 and TRBJ2-1, with D hard to call. The V end lost 4 bases, the J end lost 2 bases, and 12 bases lay between the germline ends. Germline V gene lookup returns CDR1 MNHNS and CDR2 SASEGT. There are 15 residues in the CDR3. The CDR3 region is CASSAVPGAYNEQFF. The CDR3 DNA sequence: TGTGCCAGCAGTGCAGTCCCTGGTGCCTACAATGAGCAGTTCTTC.

The chain recombines TRBV18 with TRBJ1-5; D not resolved. There are 14 residues in the CDR3. Trimming removed 3 bases from V and 5 bases from J, with 11 bases in between. Germline V gene sequence: CDR1 KGHSH, CDR2 LQKENI. The CDR3 loop is CASSPGPDDQPQHF. The CDR3 nucleotides are TGTGCCAGCTCACCCGGGCCAGACGATCAGCCCCAGCATTTT.

The rearrangement links TRBV4-3 to TRBJ2-1; D remains unclear. Germline loops: CDR1 LGHNA, CDR2 YSLEER. V lost 0 bases to trimming and J lost 0 bases, with 6 bases between them. The length of the CDR3 is 15 residues. The CDR3 is CASSQDHRSYNEQFF. Written as DNA, the CDR3 is TGCGCCAGCAGCCAAGACCACCGCTCCTACAATGAGCAGTTCTTC.

The chain combines TRBV6-5 with TRBJ1-5; D is possibly TRBD1 (5 bases). Germline V gives CDR1 MNHEY, CDR2 SVGAGI. This CDR3 has 15 residues. V was cut by 4 bases and J by 3 bases, with 13 bases left in between. The DNA for the CDR3 is TGTGCCAGCAGTTCCTCGCTAGGGGTCAATCAGCCCCAGCATTTT. Its translation is CASSSSLGVNQPQHF.

A word on this clone: Other nucleotide sequences in the sample specify the same CDR3. The chain links TRBV4-1 to TRBJ1-1, with a possible D match to TRBD1 (5 bases). V was cut by 4 bases and J by 4 bases, with 16 bases left in between. Germline CDR1 reads MGHRA; CDR2 reads YSYEKL. CDR3 length equals 15 residues. CDR3 sequence: CASSRVGAAFTEAFF. DNA of the CDR3: TGCGCCAGCAGCCGGGTCGGGGCAGCCTTCACTGAAGCTTTCTTT.

CDR3 protein: CASSPNGMGQETQYF. The DNA of the CDR3 is TGTGCCAGCTCACCAAACGGTATGGGGCAAGAGACCCAGTACTTC. The chain uses TRBV18 and TRBJ2-5; D uncertain. The germline V gene has CDR1 KGHSH and CDR2 LQKENI. V lost 2 bases to trimming and J lost 2 bases, with 12 bases between them. The CDR3 runs 15 residues.

The chain combines TRBV15 with TRBJ1-3; a possible D gene is TRBD1 (6 bases). Deletions cut 1 base from V and 0 bases from J, with 10 bases between. Germline lookup yields CDR1 LNHNV and CDR2 YYDKDF (reference sequence). The CDR3 consists of 16 residues. The CDR3 loop reads CATSRVQGPSGNTIYF. The CDR3 DNA sequence: TGTGCCACCAGCAGAGTACAGGGCCCCTCTGGAAACACCATATATTTT.

The chain carries TRBV7-6 and TRBJ1-3; 9 nucleotides match TRBD1. CDR1 is SGHVS, CDR2 FNYEAQ, per germline. Trimming at V came to 5 bases and at J to 8 bases, leaving 4 bases not matched to a gene. The CDR3 spans 13 residues. The CDR3 sequence is CASSLGQGDTIYF. The CDR3 DNA follows: TGTGCCAGCAGCCTGGGACAGGGAGACACCATATATTTT.

This clone appeared a few times. V gene TRBV2 combines with J gene TRBJ2-1; 8 bases match TRBD2. The V gene end was trimmed by 7 bases and the J gene end by 7 bases; junction bases not matched to a gene: 9. CDR3 length: 14 amino acids. Germline V gene sequence: CDR1 SNHLY, CDR2 FYNNEI. The CDR3 coding sequence is TGTGCCAGCAAGCAGCGGGAGTCGGGGAATGAGCAGTTCTTC. Protein sequence: CASKQRESGNEQFF.

J is TRBJ1-2 and V is TRBV7-2; 7 bases line up with TRBD1. The CDR3 runs 15 residues. Germline V gene sequence: CDR1 SGHTA, CDR2 FQGNSA. The V segment lost 3 bases and the J segment 4 bases; nucleotides outside the gene matches: 8. CDR3 region: CASSFFRGLIYGYTF. CDR3 sequence (DNA): TGTGCCAGCAGCTTCTTCAGGGGGTTGATCTATGGCTACACCTTC.

V gene TRBV11-3 combines with J gene TRBJ2-3; 7 nucleotides align to TRBD1. V trimming: 5 bases; J trimming: 4 bases; junction bases outside the gene matches: 9. CDR1 and CDR2 from the germline V gene are SGHNT and YENEEA. CDR3 length: 15 amino acids. The CDR3 nucleotides are TGTGCCAGCAGCGCCGGACAGGCTGGATCAGATACGCAGTATTTT. Its translation is CASSAGQAGSDTQYF.

A word on this clone: The same CDR3 also results from other DNA sequences found in this sample. The chain couples TRBV5-1 to TRBJ1-1; unclear D gene. The CDR3 totals 13 residues. Trimming shortened V by 0 bases and J by 1 base, and 4 bases separated the two germline ends. Germline loops: CDR1 SGHRS, CDR2 YFSETQ. The CDR3 region has the DNA TGCGCCAGCAGCTTGGGAGAGAACACTGAAGCTTTCTTT. This codes for CASSLGENTEAFF.

V is TRBV28 and J is TRBJ1-1, with D uncertain. Per germline, CDR1 MDHEN and CDR2 SYDVKM. The V end was cut by 7 bases, the J end by 1 base, with 22 bases between. The CDR3 has 17 amino acids. For the CDR3, the DNA is TGTGCCAGCACACGTCCCCCACCCAAACCTAGGAACACTGAAGCTTTCTTT. This sequence encodes CASTRPPPKPRNTEAFF.

CDR3 sequence (DNA): TGTGCCAGCAGCTCCCTGGGGACAGCAGAAAACATTCAGTACTTC. It codes for CASSSLGTAENIQYF. The chain joins TRBV11-1 to TRBJ2-4, with 7 positions matching TRBD1. Unmatched junction bases numbered 8, after V lost 4 bases and J lost 5 bases. From germline, CDR1 is SGHAT and CDR2 FQDESV (reference sequence). This CDR3 contains 15 residues.

V gene TRBV2 combines with J gene TRBJ2-3; TRBD2 agrees at 10 bases. CDR1 is SNHLY and CDR2 is FYNNEI in the germline V gene. The CDR3 extends over 15 amino acids. With V trimmed by 10 bases and J by 3 bases, 10 bases remained unmatched. The chain's CDR3 is CATYPGTSETDTQYF. CDR3 DNA: TGTGCCACCTACCCCGGGACTAGCGAGACAGATACGCAGTATTTT.

This clone has ten or more counts. At one boundary the junction diverges from the germline segment, which might be a read error. The V gene is TRBV4-1, the J gene TRBJ2-7; 8 positions agree with TRBD1. Germline values: CDR1 MGHRA, CDR2 YSYEKL. CDR3 length: 15 amino acids. The CDR3 DNA follows: TGCGCCAGCAGCAAAGAAGGGACAGGTCTCGACGAGCAGTACTTC. It encodes CASSKEGTGLDEQYF.

This clone was counted once. The rearrangement joins TRBV4-1 to TRBJ2-2; D may be TRBD1 (5 bases). From germline, CDR1 is MGHRA and CDR2 YSYEKL. V gave up 1 base and J gave up 7 bases, with 13 bases separating them. CDR3 length: 15 residues. Written as DNA, the CDR3 is TGCGCCAGCAGCCAAGGTCACAGCAGGGACGGGGAGCTGTTTTTT. It translates to CASSQGHSRDGELFF.